A selection of T cell receptor beta chains follows, all from one sample in a study of identical twins. One entry per CDR3 protein, called by TCRdb with MiXCR from the 5' RACE reads. This sample has roughly 350,000 distinct CDR3 sequences, with approximately 8.8% found just once. Sequenced sample: naive T cells sorted from blood. These receptors all stem from a woman in her fifties or sixties in good health. Each CDR3 is given with its conserved first and last residue. A D gene is named only where the DNA matches it firmly. Where a row states a size, it is once, few, many or the class of an expanded clone; other rows omit it.

few | TRBJ2-2 | TRBV7-2 | - | CASSLVGRITNTGELFF | TGTGCCAGCAGCTTAGTGGGGCGGATTACGAACACCGGGGAGCTGTTTTTT
- | TRBJ2-5 | TRBV21-1 | - | CASSKLARGRAFETQYF | TGTGCCAGCAGCAAATTGGCTAGAGGGAGGGCCTTCGAGACCCAGTACTTC
- | TRBJ2-7 | TRBV27 | TRBD2 | CASRGASGRGVQYF | TGTGCCAGCAGGGGGGCTAGCGGGAGGGGGGTGCAGTACTTC
few | TRBJ2-1 | TRBV27 | - | CASSATGGDEQFF | TGTGCCAGCAGTGCAACAGGCGGTGATGAGCAGTTCTTC
few | TRBJ2-2 | TRBV20-1 | - | CSVYDTGELFF | TGCAGCGTGTACGATACCGGGGAGCTGTTTTTT
few | TRBJ2-7 | TRBV2 | TRBD2 | CASSRLAGGSYEQYF | TGTGCCAGCAGTAGACTAGCGGGGGGCTCCTACGAGCAGTACTTC
many | TRBJ2-1 | TRBV4-1 | TRBD2 | CASSQLLAGGNEQFF | TGCGCCAGCAGCCAATTACTAGCGGGAGGCAATGAGCAGTTCTTC
few | TRBJ2-5 | TRBV12-3/TRBV12-4 | - | CASSFRGPPLGTQYF | TGTGCCAGCAGTTTCCGGGGCCCACCCCTGGGGACCCAGTACTTC
many | TRBJ1-2 | TRBV6-1 | - | CASNSGPLNEGYTF | TGTGCCAGCAATTCAGGGCCCTTAAACGAAGGCTACACCTTC
- | TRBJ2-3 | TRBV20-1 | - | CSARFLGRGDTQYF | TGCAGTGCTAGATTCCTTGGGCGGGGAGATACGCAGTATTTT
- | TRBJ2-4 | TRBV12-3/TRBV12-4 | - | CASSLAGRGAKNIQYF | TGTGCCAGCAGTTTAGCGGGCCGGGGCGCCAAAAACATTCAGTACTTC
- | TRBJ2-4 | TRBV20-1 | TRBD2 | CSARVLPSGKNIQYF | TGCAGTGCTAGAGTTCTCCCTAGCGGCAAAAACATTCAGTACTTC
few | TRBJ2-2 | TRBV4-1 | - | CASSHSSNTGELFF | TGCGCCAGCAGCCATTCTTCCAACACCGGGGAGCTGTTTTTT
few | TRBJ2-7 | TRBV4-2 | TRBD2 | CASSQDGTNVEQYF | TGTGCCAGCAGCCAAGACGGGACTAATGTCGAGCAGTACTTC
few | TRBJ1-1 | TRBV10-2 | TRBD1 | CASTRTGGDRDAFF | TGCGCCAGCACCCGGACAGGGGGTGATCGCGATGCTTTCTTT
- | TRBJ1-1 | TRBV20-1 | TRBD1 | CSASPGGVRRTEAFF | TGCAGTGCTAGTCCAGGGGGGGTGCGGAGAACTGAAGCTTTCTTT
many | TRBJ2-3 | TRBV11-2 | - | CASSSGTHTDTQYF | TGTGCCAGCAGCTCCGGGACTCACACAGATACGCAGTATTTT
many | TRBJ2-1 | TRBV20-1 | TRBD2 | CSARAIRPGGPSSYNEQFF | TGCAGTGCTAGAGCAATCAGGCCGGGAGGGCCCTCCTCCTACAATGAGCAGTTCTTC
- | TRBJ2-1 | TRBV29-1 | TRBD2 | CSVERLAGENEQFF | TGCAGCGTTGAGCGTCTAGCGGGAGAGAATGAGCAGTTCTTC
- | TRBJ1-2 | TRBV5-1 | TRBD1 | CASSLEGTALRGYTF | TGCGCCAGCAGCTTGGAGGGGACAGCCCTCAGGGGCTACACCTTC
few | TRBJ2-3 | TRBV11-2 | - | CASSLEEAGWGRSTQYF | TGTGCCAGCAGCTTAGAGGAGGCGGGATGGGGGCGCAGTACGCAGTATTTT
few | TRBJ2-1 | TRBV24-1 | - | CATSDLRPSEQFF | TGTGCCACCAGTGATTTGCGCCCAAGTGAGCAGTTCTTC
- | TRBJ1-1 | TRBV5-1 | - | CASSLDVGLSGTEAFF | TGCGCCAGCAGCTTGGACGTGGGGCTGTCGGGAACTGAAGCTTTCTTT
many | TRBJ2-2 | TRBV15 | TRBD1 | CATSRQGGGGSTGELFF | TGTGCCACCAGCAGACAAGGGGGCGGAGGAAGTACCGGGGAGCTGTTTTTT
many | TRBJ2-3 | TRBV2 | TRBD2 | CASSQLATDTDTQYF | TGTGCCAGCAGCCAACTAGCGACTGACACAGATACGCAGTATTTT
many | TRBJ2-7 | TRBV12-3/TRBV12-4 | - | CASSSGWEQYF | TGTGCCAGCAGTTCCGGTTGGGAGCAGTACTTC
few | TRBJ2-3 | TRBV12-3/TRBV12-4 | TRBD2 | CASRGLASTDTQYF | TGTGCCAGCAGGGGACTAGCGAGCACAGATACGCAGTATTTT
many | TRBJ2-7 | TRBV12-3/TRBV12-4 | - | CASSFGGVGYEQYF | TGTGCCAGCAGTTTTGGAGGGGTCGGTTACGAGCAGTACTTC
- | TRBJ2-6 | TRBV2 | - | CASSLQDSGANVLTF | TGTGCCAGCAGTTTACAAGACTCTGGGGCCAACGTCCTGACTTTC
many | TRBJ1-5 | TRBV12-3/TRBV12-4 | - | CASSFIGRNQPQHF | TGTGCCAGCAGTTTTATTGGGCGTAATCAGCCCCAGCATTTT